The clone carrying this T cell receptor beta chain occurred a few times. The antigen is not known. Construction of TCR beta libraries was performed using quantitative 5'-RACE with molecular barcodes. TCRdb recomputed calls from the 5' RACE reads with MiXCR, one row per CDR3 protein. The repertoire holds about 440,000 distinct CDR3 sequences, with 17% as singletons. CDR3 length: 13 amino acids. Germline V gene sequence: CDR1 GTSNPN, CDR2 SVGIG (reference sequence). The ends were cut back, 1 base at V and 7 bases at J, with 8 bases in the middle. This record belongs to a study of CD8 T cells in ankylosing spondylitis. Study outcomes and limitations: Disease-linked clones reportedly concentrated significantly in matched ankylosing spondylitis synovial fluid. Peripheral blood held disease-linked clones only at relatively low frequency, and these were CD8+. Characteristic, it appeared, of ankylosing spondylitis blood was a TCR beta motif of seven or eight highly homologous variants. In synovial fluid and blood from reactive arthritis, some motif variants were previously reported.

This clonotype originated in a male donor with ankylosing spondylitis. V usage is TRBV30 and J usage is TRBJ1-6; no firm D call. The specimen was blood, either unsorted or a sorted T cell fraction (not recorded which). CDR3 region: CAWSGTWNSPLHF. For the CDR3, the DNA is TGTGCCTGGAGTGGGACTTGGAATTCACCCCTCCACTTT.